Listed here are 4 T cell receptor beta chains from one sample, sequenced in a study of blood T cell repertoires in COVID-19 (dated by TCRdb to the early 2020s). The library was built by means of the immunoSEQ multiplex PCR assay. In its TCRdb copy, this immuneACCESS table keeps in-frame sequences only and misses some clones. Where compared with another copy, unresolved V genes explain less than half of these, and the others have no known cause. Here the sample has approximately 90,000 clones; roughly 88% occur a single time. The ten top clones hold roughly 12% of the sample. Sequences were obtained from peripheral blood. Receptor source: a human donor in a cohort sampled during active COVID-19.

The chain recombines TRBV11-2 with TRBJ1-2; D gene uncertain. V was clipped by 5 bases and J by 4 bases, with 8 bases between them. Germline V gene data show CDR1 as SGHAT and CDR2 as FQNNGV. This CDR3 spans 12 amino acids. The CDR3 region is CASSPPVYGYTF. As DNA, the CDR3 is TGTGCCAGCAGCCCCCCGGTCTATGGCTACACCTTC.

The chain joins TRBV27 to TRBJ2-7; 7 bases line up with TRBD1. The CDR3 extends over 13 amino acids. Unmatched junction bases numbered 6, after V lost 8 bases and J lost 2 bases. CDR1 MNHEY and CDR2 SMNVEV come from the germline V gene (reference sequence). CDR3 region: CASGFDRAYEQYF. As DNA, the CDR3 is TGTGCCAGCGGCTTCGACAGGGCCTACGAGCAGTACTTC.

With regard to this clone: Other DNA sequences in the same sample also yield this CDR3. The chain employs TRBV19 and TRBJ2-5, with 7 bases identical to TRBD1. The CDR3 contains 15 residues. J lost 2 bases, V lost 3 bases, and 6 bases had no gene match. CDR1 LNHDA and CDR2 SQIVND come from the germline V gene (reference sequence). The CDR3, as DNA: TGTGCCAGTAGTATTGGGGCAGGGGGTCAAGAGACCCAGTACTTC. As protein: CASSIGAGGQETQYF.

This chain links TRBV9 with TRBJ2-5; D call uncertain. CDR1 and CDR2 from the germline V gene are SGDLS and YYNGEE. Trimming cost V 3 bases and J 0 bases, with 9 bases left between them. The CDR3 contains 14 residues. CDR3 region: CASSARLNQETQYF. In DNA, the CDR3 is TGTGCCAGCAGCGCCCGACTTAACCAAGAGACCCAGTACTTC.